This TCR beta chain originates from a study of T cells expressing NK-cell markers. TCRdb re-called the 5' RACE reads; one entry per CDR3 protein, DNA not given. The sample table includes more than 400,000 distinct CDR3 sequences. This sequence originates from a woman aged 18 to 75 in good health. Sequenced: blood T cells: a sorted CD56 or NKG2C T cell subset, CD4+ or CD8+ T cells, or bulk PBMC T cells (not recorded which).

The CDR3 loop is CSNGIVRTYEQYF. V usage is TRBV20-1 and J usage is TRBJ2-7; TCRdb calls TRBD2, which cannot be checked without DNA. Germline values: CDR1 DFQATT, CDR2 SNEGSKA (reference sequence). The CDR3 runs to 13 residues.